Shown below are 10 T cell receptor beta chains from a single sample sequenced in a study of shared clonotypes between healthy human individuals. Using immunoSEQ multiplex PCR, the repertoire was profiled, and TCRdb retains in-frame clones only, with some absent. The table records millions of clones, about 95% of them present only once. Terminally differentiated effector memory CD45RA+ cells were excluded by CCR7 positive selection of CD45RO-negative cells. The sample taken for sequencing was naive CD8+ T cells sorted from blood. Every receptor here comes from a man aged 18 to 30 in good health.

V and J are TRBV5-5 and TRBJ1-4, with D possibly matching TRBD1 (6 bases). The CDR3 sequence is 14 residues long. V lost 0 bases and J 7 bases, leaving 10 bases between the germline ends. Germline V gives CDR1 SGHKS, CDR2 YYEKEE (reference sequence). The CDR3 DNA reads as TGTGCCAGCAGCTTGGGCAGGGGCGCTGAAAAACTGTTTTTT. It is translated as CASSLGRGAEKLFF.

The chain is built from TRBV5-6 and TRBJ1-2; D uncertain. Trimming shortened V by 5 bases and J by 6 bases, and 5 bases separated the two germline ends. This CDR3 is built from 10 residues. Germline values: CDR1 SGHDT, CDR2 YYEEEE. Here the CDR3 reads CASRGDGYTF. CDR3 in DNA: TGTGCCAGCAGAGGTGATGGCTACACCTTC.

This chain connects TRBV5-6 to TRBJ2-5; TRBD1 aligns across 7 bases. CDR1 SGHDT and CDR2 YYEEEE come from the germline V gene. This CDR3 has 15 residues. Trimming took 0 bases from V and 5 from J; bases not matched to a gene: 7. The CDR3 DNA reads TGTGCCAGCAGCTTGGGGGACAGTCTTTGGGAGACCCAGTACTTC. This codes for CASSLGDSLWETQYF.

This rearrangement joins TRBV11-2 to TRBJ2-5, with no clear D. V was clipped by 5 bases and J by 0 bases, with 4 bases between them. Germline lookup yields CDR1 SGHAT and CDR2 FQNNGV. The CDR3 is made up of 12 amino acids. The CDR3, as DNA: TGTGCCAGCAGCGCCAACCAAGAGACCCAGTACTTC. Its translation is CASSANQETQYF.

The genes are TRBV10-3 and TRBJ2-7, with 7 bases lining up with TRBD1. Unmatched junction bases numbered 9, after V lost 2 bases and J lost 2 bases. This CDR3 is 16 amino acids long. Per germline, CDR1 ENHRY and CDR2 SYGVKD. The CDR3 DNA is TGTGCCATCAGTGAGACCCGACAGGGATCGACCTACGAGCAGTACTTC. It encodes CAISETRQGSTYEQYF.

V gene TRBV27 combines with J gene TRBJ2-2, with 7 nucleotides matching TRBD1. The CDR3 runs to 14 residues. V gave up 4 bases and J gave up 3 bases; unmatched junction bases: 2. Germline CDR1 MNHEY, CDR2 SMNVEV (reference sequence). Here the CDR3 DNA reads TGTGCCAGCAGTTACGGGACAGACACCGGGGAGCTGTTTTTT. Translation gives CASSYGTDTGELFF.

The genes are TRBV5-4 and TRBJ2-5; a possible D gene is TRBD2 (6 bases). The CDR3 loop spans 15 amino acids. Germline V gene data show CDR1 as SGHNT and CDR2 as YYREEE (reference sequence). Trimming pared 5 bases from V and 5 bases from J, leaving 19 bases between. CDR3: CASRVWGVGRETQYF. CDR3 bases: TGTGCCAGCAGGGTTTGGGGGGTAGGACGTGAGACCCAGTACTTC.

This CDR3 reads CASSGTGVSSPLHF. The CDR3 coding sequence is TGCGCCAGCAGCGGAACAGGGGTGAGTTCACCCCTCCACTTT. The J gene is TRBJ1-6, the V gene TRBV4-3, with 7 bases identical to TRBD1. The CDR3 is 14 amino acids. Germline assignment: CDR1 LGHNA and CDR2 YSLEER. The V segment lost 5 bases and the J segment 9 bases; nucleotides outside the gene matches: 7.

The CDR3 is CASSSWTSGAAYEQYF. The CDR3 DNA reads TGTGCCAGCAGCTCATGGACTAGCGGGGCCGCCTACGAGCAGTACTTC. V and J are TRBV14 and TRBJ2-7, with 12 bases aligning to TRBD2. Germline V gene data show CDR1 as SGHDN and CDR2 as FVKESK. This CDR3 has 16 residues. J lost 2 bases, V lost 5 bases, and 7 bases had no gene match. The variable domain in full, completed from reference TRBV14 and TRBJ2-7, reads EAGVTQFPSHSVIEKGQTVTLRCDPISGHDNLYWYRRVMGKEIKFLLHFVKESKQDESGMPNNRFLAERTGGTYSTLKVQPAELEDSGVYFCASSSWTSGAAYEQYFGPGTRLTVT.

This chain connects TRBV20-1 to TRBJ1-2; no definite D call. Trimming took 3 bases from V and 3 from J, leaving 5 bases between them. The CDR3 extends over 11 amino acids. Germline-derived CDR1 and CDR2 are DFQATT and SNEGSKA (reference sequence). The DNA for the CDR3 is TGCAGTGCTAGTGAGGACTATGGCTACACCTTC. This codes for CSASEDYGYTF.